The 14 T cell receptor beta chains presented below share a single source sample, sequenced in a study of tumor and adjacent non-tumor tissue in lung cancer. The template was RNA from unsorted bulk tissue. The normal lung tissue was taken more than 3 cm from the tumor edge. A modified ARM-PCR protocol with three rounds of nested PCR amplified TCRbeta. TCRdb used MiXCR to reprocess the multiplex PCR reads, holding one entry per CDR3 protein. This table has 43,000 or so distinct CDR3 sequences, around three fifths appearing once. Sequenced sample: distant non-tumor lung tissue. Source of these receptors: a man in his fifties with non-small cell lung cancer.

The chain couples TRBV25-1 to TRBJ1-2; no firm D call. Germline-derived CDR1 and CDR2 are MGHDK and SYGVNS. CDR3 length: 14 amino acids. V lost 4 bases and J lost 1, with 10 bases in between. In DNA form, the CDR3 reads TGTGCCAGCAGTGGGTTACGGGGTAACTATGGCTACACCTTC. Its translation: CASSGLRGNYGYTF.

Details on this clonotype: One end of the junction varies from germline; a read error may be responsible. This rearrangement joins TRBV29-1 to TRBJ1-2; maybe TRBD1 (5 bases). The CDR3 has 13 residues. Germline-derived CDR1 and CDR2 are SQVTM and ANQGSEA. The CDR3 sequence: CRVGAGQDLGYTF. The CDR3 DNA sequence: TGCAGGGTTGGAGCGGGGCAGGACCTTGGCTACACCTTC.

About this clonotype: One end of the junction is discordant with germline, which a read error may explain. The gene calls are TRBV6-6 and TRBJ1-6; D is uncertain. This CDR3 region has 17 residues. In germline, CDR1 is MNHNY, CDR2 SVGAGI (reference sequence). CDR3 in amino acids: CASSYDETISYNSPLLF. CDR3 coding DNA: TGTGCTAGCAGTTACGATGAGACGATCTCCTATAATTCACCCCTCCTCTTT.

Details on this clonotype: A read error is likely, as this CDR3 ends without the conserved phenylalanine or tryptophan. Written as DNA, the CDR3 is TGTGCCAGCAGCTTAGTTCAGGGCCGGTCACCCCTCCACGTT. Translated: CASSLVQGRSPLHV. The chain combines TRBV11-2 with TRBJ1-6; the D gene is possibly TRBD1 (5 bases). The V and J ends lost 1 base and 10 bases respectively, with 11 bases between them. The CDR3 sequence is 14 residues long. Germline CDR1 reads SGHAT; CDR2 reads FQNNGV.

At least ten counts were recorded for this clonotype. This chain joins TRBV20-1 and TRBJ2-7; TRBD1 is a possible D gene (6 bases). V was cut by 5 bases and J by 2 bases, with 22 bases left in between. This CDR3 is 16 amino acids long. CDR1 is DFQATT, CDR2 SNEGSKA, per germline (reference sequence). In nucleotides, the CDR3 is TGCAGTGCTTTCGGGACACACAAGGAGGTAACCTACGAGCAGTACTTC. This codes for CSAFGTHKEVTYEQYF.

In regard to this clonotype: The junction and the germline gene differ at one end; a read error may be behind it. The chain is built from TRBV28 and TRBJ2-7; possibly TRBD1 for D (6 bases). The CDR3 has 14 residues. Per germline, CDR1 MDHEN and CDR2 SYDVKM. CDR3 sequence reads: CGSSATDRAYEQYF. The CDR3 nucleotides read TGTGGCAGCAGTGCCACGGACAGAGCCTACGAGCAGTACTTC.

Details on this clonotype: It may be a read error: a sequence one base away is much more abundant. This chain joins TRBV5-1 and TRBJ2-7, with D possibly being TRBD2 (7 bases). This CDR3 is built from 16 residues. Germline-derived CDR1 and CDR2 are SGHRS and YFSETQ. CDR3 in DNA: TGCACCAGCAGCTTGGTAGGGGGGGTACCCTCCTACGAGCAGTACTTC. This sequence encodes CTSSLVGGVPSYEQYF.

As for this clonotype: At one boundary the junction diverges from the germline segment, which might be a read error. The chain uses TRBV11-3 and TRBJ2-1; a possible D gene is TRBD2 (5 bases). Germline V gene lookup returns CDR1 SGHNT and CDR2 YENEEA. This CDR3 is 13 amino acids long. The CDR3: CASSPSDVEEQFF. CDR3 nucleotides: TGTGCCAGCAGCCCGAGTGATGTGGAGGAGCAATTCTTC.

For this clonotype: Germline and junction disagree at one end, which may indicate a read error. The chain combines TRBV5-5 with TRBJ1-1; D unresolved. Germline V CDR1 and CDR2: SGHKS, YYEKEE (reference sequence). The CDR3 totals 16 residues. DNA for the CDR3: TGTGCCGGCAGCTTGATTAGTGACGGCTGGGACACTGAAGCTTTCTTT. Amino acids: CAGSLISDGWDTEAFF.

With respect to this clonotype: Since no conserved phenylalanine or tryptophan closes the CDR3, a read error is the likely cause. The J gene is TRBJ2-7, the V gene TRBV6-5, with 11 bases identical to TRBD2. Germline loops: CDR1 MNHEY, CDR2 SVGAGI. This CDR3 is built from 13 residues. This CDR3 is CAGSGTSGYEQYL. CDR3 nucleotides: TGTGCCGGCAGTGGGACTAGCGGCTACGAGCAGTACCTC.

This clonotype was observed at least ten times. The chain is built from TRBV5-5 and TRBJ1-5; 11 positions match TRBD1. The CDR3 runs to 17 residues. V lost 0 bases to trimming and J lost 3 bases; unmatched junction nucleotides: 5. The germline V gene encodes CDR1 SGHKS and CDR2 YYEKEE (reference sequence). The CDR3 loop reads CASSLAGTGGFNQPQHF. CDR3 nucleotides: TGTGCCAGCAGCTTGGCCGGGACAGGGGGATTCAATCAGCCCCAGCATTTT.

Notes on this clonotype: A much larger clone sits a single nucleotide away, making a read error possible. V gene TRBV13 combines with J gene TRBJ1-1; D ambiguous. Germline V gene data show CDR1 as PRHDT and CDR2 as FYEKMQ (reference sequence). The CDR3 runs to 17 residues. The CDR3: CASSDQVKGGDFPEVFF. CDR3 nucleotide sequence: TGTGCCAGCAGCGACCAGGTTAAGGGTGGGGATTTCCCTGAAGTTTTCTTT.

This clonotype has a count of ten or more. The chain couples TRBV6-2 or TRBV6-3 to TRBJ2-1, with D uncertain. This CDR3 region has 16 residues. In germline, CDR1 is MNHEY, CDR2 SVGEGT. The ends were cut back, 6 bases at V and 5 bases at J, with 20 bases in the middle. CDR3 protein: CASSPARGRSNNEQFF. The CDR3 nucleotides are TGTGCCAGCAGCCCGGCCCGAGGACGGAGCAACAATGAGCAGTTCTTC.

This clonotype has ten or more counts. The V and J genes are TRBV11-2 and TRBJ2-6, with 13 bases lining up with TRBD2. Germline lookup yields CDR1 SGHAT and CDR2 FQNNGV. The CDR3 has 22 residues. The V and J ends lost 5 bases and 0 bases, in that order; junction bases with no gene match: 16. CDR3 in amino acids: CASSRRDRHGLAGVSGANVLTF. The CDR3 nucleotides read TGTGCCAGCAGCCGTCGCGACAGACACGGACTAGCGGGAGTCTCTGGGGCCAACGTCCTGACTTTC.